This note documents a single T cell receptor (beta chain) sequence. The sample comes from a study of blood T cell repertoires in COVID-19. Whole-study context: The United States, Italy and Spain were the sources of the acute and convalescent COVID-19 samples. T cells, B-cell-depleted T cells, or PBMCs provided the cDNA or gDNA that served as material.

Authors' data handling: Using reference gene primer amplification, nucleated cell counts were estimated. The protocol was immunoSEQ multiplex PCR, while the TCRdb copy is restricted to in-frame clones and leaves out a portion. V, J and clone size were drawn from that table, and D and trimming were deduced from the DNA. This table holds about 88,000 clones, 70% to 90% found once. This TCR came from a woman older than 75 with acute or convalescent COVID-19. The sequenced sample consisted of peripheral blood.

Here the CDR3 DNA reads TGTGCCACCAGTGAAGGACTAGCGGGAGCAGGTAGGGACAATGAGCAGTTCTTC. Protein: CATSEGLAGAGRDNEQFF. The chain recombines TRBV24-1 with TRBJ2-1; 13 bases match TRBD2. V lost 4 bases to trimming and J lost 5 bases; unmatched junction nucleotides: 10. The CDR3 covers 18 residues. Germline CDR1 KGHDR, CDR2 SFDVKD.